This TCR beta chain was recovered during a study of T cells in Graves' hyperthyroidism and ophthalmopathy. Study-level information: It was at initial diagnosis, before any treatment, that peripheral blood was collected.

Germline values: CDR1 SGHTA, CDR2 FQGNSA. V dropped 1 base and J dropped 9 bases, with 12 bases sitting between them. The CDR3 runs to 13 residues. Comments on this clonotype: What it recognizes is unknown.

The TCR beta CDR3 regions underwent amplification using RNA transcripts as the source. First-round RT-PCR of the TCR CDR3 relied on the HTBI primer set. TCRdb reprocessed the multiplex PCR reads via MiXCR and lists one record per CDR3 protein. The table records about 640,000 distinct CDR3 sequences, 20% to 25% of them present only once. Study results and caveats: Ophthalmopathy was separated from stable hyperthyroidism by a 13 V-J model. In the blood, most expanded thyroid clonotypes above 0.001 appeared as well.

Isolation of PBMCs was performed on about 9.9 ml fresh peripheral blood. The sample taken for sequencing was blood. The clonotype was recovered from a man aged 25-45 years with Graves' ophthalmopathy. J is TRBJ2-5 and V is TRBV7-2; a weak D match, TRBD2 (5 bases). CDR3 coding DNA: TGTGCCAGCAGCTTAGAGGTTAAGGAGGCCCAGTACTTC. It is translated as CASSLEVKEAQYF.